This TCR beta chain was sequenced during a study of blood T cell repertoires in COVID-19. Sequenced by immunoSEQ multiplex PCR; TCRdb stores in-frame clones only, minus some. The profile shows fewer than 250,000 clones, roughly four fifths of them singletons. The sequence came from a woman in her sixties or seventies with acute or convalescent COVID-19. Sequencing input: peripheral blood.

The CDR3 spells CASSPGLGGDTQYF. The CDR3, as DNA: TGTGCCAGCAGCCCAGGACTCGGAGGAGATACGCAGTATTTT. The chain employs TRBV7-2 and TRBJ2-3, with D maybe TRBD2 (5 bases). The ends were cut back, 5 bases at V and 5 bases at J, with 14 bases in the middle. The CDR3 spans 14 residues. Per the germline V gene, CDR1 is SGHTA and CDR2 is FQGNSA.